Listed here are 15 T cell receptor beta chains from one sample, sequenced in a study of regulatory T cells in long-lasting Graves disease. Sequencing libraries for TCR beta were prepared with iRepertoire HTBI primers and Arm-PCR of CDR3 regions. TCRdb reprocessed the multiplex PCR reads via MiXCR and lists one record per CDR3 protein. This table holds approximately 300,000 distinct CDR3 sequences, 15% to 20% found once. As for time point: newly diagnosed GD, antithyroid drugs for less than 3 months. After RNA was extracted from PBMCs, the TCR library was made from it. The specimen comprised peripheral blood mononuclear cells (PBMCs), sampled at new diagnosis, from a patient treated with antithyroid drugs. The source is a female donor with Graves disease.

This chain connects TRBV19 to TRBJ2-7; D may be TRBD1 (5 bases). In germline, CDR1 is LNHDA, CDR2 SQIVND (reference sequence). This CDR3 contains 11 residues. Trimming took off 5 bases at V and 7 bases at J, with 9 bases between the two ends. Here the CDR3 DNA reads TGTGCCAGTAGTGATCCAGGGGAGCAGTACTTC. Encoded protein: CASSDPGEQYF.

This clonotype was recorded at least ten times. The chain uses TRBV12-5 and TRBJ2-1, with D possibly being TRBD2 (6 bases). Germline CDR1 LGHNT, CDR2 FRNRAP. This CDR3 has 13 amino acids. V shed 6 bases and J shed 5 bases, with 11 bases lying between them. The CDR3 here is CASGSPGDNEQFF. CDR3 DNA sequence: TGTGCTAGTGGCTCCCCGGGGGACAATGAGCAGTTCTTC.

This rearrangement joins TRBV11-2 to TRBJ2-7; D unresolved. Trimming took off 5 bases at V and 2 bases at J, with 10 bases between the two ends. The CDR3 covers 13 residues. Germline CDR1 SGHAT, CDR2 FQNNGV. Here the CDR3 DNA reads TGTGCCAGCAGCACCGGACGCCCCTACGAGCAGTACTTC. Encoded protein: CASSTGRPYEQYF.

Details on this clonotype: A read error likely explains this, since a far larger clone differs by one base. The chain combines TRBV5-5 with TRBJ2-3; D not certain. The length of the CDR3 is 16 residues. Germline V CDR1 and CDR2: SGHKS, YYEKEE (reference sequence). The germline V and J ends were trimmed by 4 bases and 2 bases, with 17 bases remaining between them. The CDR3 region has the DNA TGTGCCAGCAGCAGAGCATCCTTTCAACTCACAGATACGCAGTATTTT. Its protein product is CASSRASFQLTDTQYF.

The table lists this clonotype with a few counts. This chain connects TRBV19 to TRBJ1-5; D gene ambiguous. Germline V lookup: CDR1 LNHDA, CDR2 SQIVND (reference sequence). The CDR3 has 13 amino acids. V lost 8 bases and J 4 bases, leaving 12 bases between the germline ends. The CDR3 DNA reads as TGTGCCAGTGGGTTTGCAGCAAATCAGCCCCAGCATTTT. It codes for CASGFAANQPQHF.

This sequence joins TRBV28 and TRBJ1-2; 9 bases match TRBD1. V shed 5 bases and J 7 bases; nucleotides not matched to a gene: 11. The CDR3 loop spans 15 amino acids. CDR1 is MDHEN and CDR2 is SYDVKM in the germline V gene. In DNA form, the CDR3 reads TGTGCCAGCAGTCCACCCACGACAGGGGGATTTGGCTACACCTTC. Translation gives CASSPPTTGGFGYTF.

The rearrangement links TRBV2 to TRBJ2-5, with 12 positions matching TRBD2. Per the germline V gene, CDR1 is SNHLY and CDR2 is FYNNEI. V dropped 4 bases and J dropped 4; count of bases not matched to a gene: 7. The CDR3 consists of 16 residues. The CDR3 here is CASSGTRLAGVETQYF. The CDR3 DNA reads TGTGCCAGCAGTGGGACGAGACTAGCGGGAGTAGAGACCCAGTACTTC.

The chain employs TRBV5-1 and TRBJ2-7, with D unresolved. The germline V gene encodes CDR1 SGHRS and CDR2 YFSETQ. This CDR3 has 13 amino acids. Trimming removed 0 bases at V and 3 bases at J, with 7 bases between. DNA for the CDR3: TGCGCCAGCAGCTTGGACAGTTTCTACGAGCAGTACTTC. It yields the protein CASSLDSFYEQYF.

This clonotype appeared a few times. V and J are TRBV6-5 and TRBJ1-5; 10 nucleotides align to TRBD1. CDR1 is MNHEY, CDR2 SVGAGI, per germline. This CDR3 spans 14 amino acids. J was trimmed by 9 bases and V by 2 bases; bases with no gene match: 4. The CDR3 DNA is TGTGCCAGCAGTTACCCGGACAGGGGGGCGCCCCAGCATTTT. Translating it yields CASSYPDRGAPQHF.

This clonotype occurred many times. This chain connects TRBV20-1 to TRBJ1-6; TRBD1 might be the D (5 bases). Trimming shortened V by 5 bases and J by 10 bases, and 15 bases separated the two germline ends. The germline gives CDR1 DFQATT, CDR2 SNEGSKA (reference sequence). The CDR3 sequence is 13 residues long. The chain's CDR3 is CSAASGGRSPLHF. The CDR3 DNA follows: TGCAGTGCTGCCTCGGGGGGACGCTCACCCCTCCACTTT.

The gene calls are TRBV12-3 or TRBV12-4 and TRBJ2-7; TRBD2 aligns across 10 bases. After removal of 5 bases from V and 5 bases from J, the junction contained 12 bases not matched to a gene. The CDR3 contains 16 residues. CDR3 sequence reads: CASSPQREGLSDEQYF. The CDR3 DNA reads as TGTGCCAGCAGTCCACAGCGGGAGGGCCTCTCGGACGAGCAGTACTTC.

This clonotype was counted many times. V usage is TRBV5-1 and J usage is TRBJ2-7; no firm D call. The CDR3 has 15 amino acids. V lost 0 bases and J 2 bases, leaving 12 bases between the germline ends. Germline assignment: CDR1 SGHRS and CDR2 YFSETQ. Here the CDR3 reads CASSLAEKAPYEQYF. Written as DNA, the CDR3 is TGCGCCAGCAGCTTGGCCGAGAAGGCACCCTACGAGCAGTACTTC.

At least ten counts were recorded for this clonotype. This chain links TRBV6-5 with TRBJ2-5; TRBD2 agrees at 10 bases. J lost 4 bases, V lost 1 base, and 6 bases had no gene match. The germline CDR1 and CDR2 sequences are MNHEY and SVGAGI. CDR3 size: 16 residues. The CDR3 region is CASSYLGLASRETQYF. CDR3 nucleotides: TGTGCCAGCAGTTACTTGGGACTAGCGTCCCGAGAGACCCAGTACTTC.

This sequence joins TRBV7-9 and TRBJ1-1; TRBD1 might be the D (5 bases). Germline V gene sequence: CDR1 SEHNR, CDR2 FQNEAQ (reference sequence). There are 15 residues in the CDR3. The ends were cut back, 8 bases at V and 5 bases at J, with 21 bases in the middle. CDR3 region: CASLRRGQVATEAFF. The CDR3 DNA reads as TGTGCCAGCCTACGAAGGGGCCAGGTTGCGACTGAAGCTTTCTTT.

This clonotype appeared many times. This chain links TRBV20-1 with TRBJ2-5; 8 bases line up with TRBD1. The CDR3 spans 13 residues. CDR1 is DFQATT, CDR2 SNEGSKA, per germline (reference sequence). The V and J ends lost 3 bases and 5 bases, in that order; junction bases with no gene match: 5. CDR3 region: CSARDRVKETQYF. For the CDR3, the DNA is TGCAGTGCTAGGGACAGGGTAAAGGAGACCCAGTACTTC.